The 9 T cell receptor beta chains below come from one sample, sequenced in a study of T cell responses to AZD1222 COVID-19 vaccine (dated by TCRdb to the early 2020s). The library relied on the immunoSEQ multiplex PCR assay. TCRdb holds this immuneACCESS table with in-frame rearrangements only. Some clones are missing; in checked studies, unresolved V genes explain under half, and the rest has no known cause. This sample holds tens of thousands of clones; 75% to 90% were observed only once. About a tenth of the sample comes from the top ten. The time point label corresponds to: about 28 days (+/-7) after the second vaccine dose. The material sequenced was peripheral blood, taken 28 days after the second AZD1222 dose. These TCRs come from an adult who received the AZD1222 COVID-19 vaccine.

The V call is TRBV19, the J call TRBJ1-6, with 7 bases identical to TRBD1. V shed 3 bases and J 7 bases; nucleotides not matched to a gene: 12. From germline, CDR1 is LNHDA and CDR2 SQIVND (reference sequence). The CDR3 covers 17 residues. CDR3 in amino acids: CASSIWAPGGINSPLHF. The CDR3 DNA follows: TGTGCCAGTAGTATCTGGGCCCCAGGGGGTATAAATTCACCCCTCCACTTT.

The chain combines TRBV7-9 with TRBJ2-4; either TRBD1 or TRBD2 may fit D (5 bases each). Between the trimmed V and J ends, which lost 1 base and 6 bases, there was a span of 10 bases. Germline V gene data show CDR1 as SEHNR and CDR2 as FQNEAQ (reference sequence). This CDR3 has 14 residues. The CDR3 loop is CASSLGDGVNIQYF. Here the CDR3 DNA reads TGTGCCAGCAGCTTAGGGGACGGTGTAAACATTCAGTACTTC.

The J gene is TRBJ1-1, the V gene TRBV19; D perhaps matches TRBD1 (5 bases). Trimming took 7 bases from V and 3 from J, leaving 12 bases between them. The CDR3 is made up of 13 amino acids. Germline CDR1 LNHDA, CDR2 SQIVND (reference sequence). The CDR3 coding sequence is TGTGCCAGTACCATGGGGGGTCACACTGAAGCTTTCTTT. It specifies CASTMGGHTEAFF.

The chain combines TRBV2 with TRBJ1-2; D remains ambiguous. Deletions cut 2 bases from V and 1 base from J, with 8 bases between. Per the germline V gene, CDR1 is SNHLY and CDR2 is FYNNEI. The CDR3 spans 14 residues. As DNA, the CDR3 is TGTGCCAGCAGTGAAAGGGAGGTTAACTATGGCTACACCTTC. This gives the protein CASSEREVNYGYTF. Looking up the rest from reference TRBV2 and TRBJ1-2 gives the full variable domain: EPEVTQTPSHQVTQMGQEVILRCVPISNHLYFYWYRQILGQKVEFLVSFYNNEISEKSEIFDDQFSVERPDGSNFTLKIRSTKLEDSAMYFCASSEREVNYGYTFGSGTRLTVV.

The chain recombines TRBV12-3 or TRBV12-4 with TRBJ1-6, with D uncertain. Deletions cut 6 bases from V and 13 bases from J, with 10 bases between. The CDR3 loop spans 11 amino acids. The CDR3 loop is CASSSTGPLHF. Written as DNA, the CDR3 is TGTGCCAGCAGCTCTACCGGGCCCCTCCACTTT.

J is TRBJ1-1 and V is TRBV27; D is perhaps TRBD1 (5 bases). With 8 bases removed from V and 1 base from J, the gap between germline ends came to 14 bases. The CDR3 is 14 amino acids. Germline V gives CDR1 MNHEY, CDR2 SMNVEV (reference sequence). The CDR3 sequence is CASSGPYENTEAFF. The CDR3 nucleotides read TGTGCCAGCTCAGGGCCCTACGAGAACACTGAAGCTTTCTTT.

The gene calls are TRBV9 and TRBJ1-2; D is unresolved. The V end lost 4 bases, the J end lost 5 bases, and 12 bases lay between the germline ends. CDR1 and CDR2 (germline): SGDLS, YYNGEE. The CDR3 has 13 amino acids. CDR3 residues: CASSKTQVYGYTF. CDR3 coding DNA: TGTGCCAGCAGCAAGACTCAGGTATATGGCTACACCTTC.

The chain has TRBV7-9 and TRBJ1-1; D gene uncertain. The germline V and J ends were trimmed by 6 bases and 7 bases, with 15 bases remaining between them. The CDR3 has 13 amino acids. Germline loops: CDR1 SEHNR, CDR2 FQNEAQ (reference sequence). The CDR3 here is CASRDVGRVEAFF. The CDR3 nucleotides read TGTGCCAGCAGGGATGTAGGGAGGGTTGAAGCTTTCTTT.

The J gene is TRBJ2-1, the V gene TRBV12-3 or TRBV12-4, with D tentatively TRBD1 (6 bases). Trimming took off 10 bases at V and 9 bases at J, with 16 bases between the two ends. This CDR3 region has 12 residues. CDR3: CATTGGGGEQFF. CDR3 sequence (DNA): TGTGCCACAACGGGTGGGGGCGGTGAGCAGTTCTTC.